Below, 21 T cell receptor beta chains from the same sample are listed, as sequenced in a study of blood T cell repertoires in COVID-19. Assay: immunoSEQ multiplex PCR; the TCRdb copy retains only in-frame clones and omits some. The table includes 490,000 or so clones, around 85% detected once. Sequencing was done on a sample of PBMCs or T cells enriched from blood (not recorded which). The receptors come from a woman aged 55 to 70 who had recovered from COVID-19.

The chain's CDR3 is CATGQGNEAFF. The CDR3 DNA reads TGTGCCACGGGACAGGGTAATGAAGCTTTCTTT. V gene TRBV6-5 combines with J gene TRBJ1-1, with 9 bases aligning to TRBD1. Germline trimming cut 10 bases from V and 7 bases from J; bases unmatched to any gene: 4. The germline V gene encodes CDR1 MNHEY and CDR2 SVGAGI. There are 11 residues in the CDR3.

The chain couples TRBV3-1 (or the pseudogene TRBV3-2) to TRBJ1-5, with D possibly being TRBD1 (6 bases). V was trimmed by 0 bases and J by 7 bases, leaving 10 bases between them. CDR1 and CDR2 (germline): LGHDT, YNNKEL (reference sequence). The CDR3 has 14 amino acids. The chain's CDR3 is CASSQDRTVQPQHF. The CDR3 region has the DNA TGTGCCAGCAGCCAAGATAGGACAGTCCAGCCCCAGCATTTT.

This CDR3 reads CASISYRGGNTEAFF. The CDR3 DNA is TGTGCCAGCATCTCCTACAGGGGGGGGAACACTGAAGCTTTCTTT. The chain uses TRBV27 and TRBJ1-1; 8 nucleotides match TRBD1. V trimming: 7 bases; J trimming: 1 base; junction bases outside the gene matches: 8. Germline assignment: CDR1 MNHEY and CDR2 SMNVEV (reference sequence). This CDR3 has 15 residues.

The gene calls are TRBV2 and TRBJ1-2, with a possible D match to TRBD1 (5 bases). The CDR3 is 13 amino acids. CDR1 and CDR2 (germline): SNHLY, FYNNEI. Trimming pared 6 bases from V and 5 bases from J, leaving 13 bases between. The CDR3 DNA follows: TGTGCCAGCAGGTCAGACAGACTTTATGGCTACACCTTC. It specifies CASRSDRLYGYTF. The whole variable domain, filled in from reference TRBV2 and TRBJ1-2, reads EPEVTQTPSHQVTQMGQEVILRCVPISNHLYFYWYRQILGQKVEFLVSFYNNEISEKSEIFDDQFSVERPDGSNFTLKIRSTKLEDSAMYFCASRSDRLYGYTFGSGTRLTVV.

CDR3 region: CASLGTTGRNYGYTF. DNA of the CDR3: TGTGCCAGTCTGGGGACGACAGGGCGGAACTATGGCTACACCTTC. The chain joins TRBV6-5 to TRBJ1-2, with 7 bases fitting TRBD1. CDR1 is MNHEY and CDR2 is SVGAGI in the germline V gene. The junction had 12 bases not matched to a gene; V was cut back by 9 bases and J by 2 bases. CDR3 length: 15 amino acids.

The CDR3 DNA reads as TGTGCCAGCAGTCCTATCATCCGAACTAATGAAAAACTGTTTTTT. This codes for CASSPIIRTNEKLFF. This rearrangement joins TRBV6-6 to TRBJ1-4; the D is unclear. With 5 bases removed from V and 1 base from J, the gap between germline ends came to 11 bases. CDR1 and CDR2 from the germline V gene are MNHNY and SVGAGI (reference sequence). The CDR3 covers 15 residues.

CDR3 sequence: CASSVESLANNEQFF. The CDR3 DNA follows: TGTGCCAGCAGCGTCGAGTCACTAGCTAACAATGAGCAGTTCTTC. The chain carries TRBV9 and TRBJ2-1, with D perhaps matching TRBD2 (6 bases). Germline CDR1 SGDLS, CDR2 YYNGEE. V was clipped by 2 bases and J by 5 bases, with 14 bases between them. The CDR3 is 15 residues long.

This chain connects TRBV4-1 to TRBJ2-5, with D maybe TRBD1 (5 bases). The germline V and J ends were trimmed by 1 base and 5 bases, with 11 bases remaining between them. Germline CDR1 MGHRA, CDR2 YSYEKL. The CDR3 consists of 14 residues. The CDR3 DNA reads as TGCGCCAGCAGCCAAGGCTACCCAGGGGAGACCCAGTACTTC. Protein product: CASSQGYPGETQYF.

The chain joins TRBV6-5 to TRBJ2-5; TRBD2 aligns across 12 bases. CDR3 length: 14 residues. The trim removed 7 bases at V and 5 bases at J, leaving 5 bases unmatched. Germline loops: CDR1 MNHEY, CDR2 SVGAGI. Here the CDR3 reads CASTSGGAGETQYF. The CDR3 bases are TGTGCCAGCACTAGCGGGGGGGCCGGGGAGACCCAGTACTTC.

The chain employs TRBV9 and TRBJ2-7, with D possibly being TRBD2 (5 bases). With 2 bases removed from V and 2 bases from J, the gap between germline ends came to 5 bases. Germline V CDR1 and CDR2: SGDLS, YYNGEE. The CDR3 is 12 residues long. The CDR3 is CASSVGAYEQYV. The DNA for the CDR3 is TGTGCCAGCAGCGTCGGGGCCTACGAGCAGTACGTC.

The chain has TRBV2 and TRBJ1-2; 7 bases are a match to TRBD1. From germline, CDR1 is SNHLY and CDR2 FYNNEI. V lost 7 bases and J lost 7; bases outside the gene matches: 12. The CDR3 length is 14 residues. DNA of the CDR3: TGTGCCAGCAACCCCACAGGGGACCCAGGTGGCTACACCTTC. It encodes CASNPTGDPGGYTF.

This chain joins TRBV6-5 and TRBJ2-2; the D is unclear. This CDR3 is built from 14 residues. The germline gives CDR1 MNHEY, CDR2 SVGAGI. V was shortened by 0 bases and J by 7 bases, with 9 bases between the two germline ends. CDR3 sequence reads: CASSYSPRGGELFF. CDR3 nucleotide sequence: TGTGCCAGCAGTTACTCCCCTCGCGGCGGGGAGCTGTTTTTT.

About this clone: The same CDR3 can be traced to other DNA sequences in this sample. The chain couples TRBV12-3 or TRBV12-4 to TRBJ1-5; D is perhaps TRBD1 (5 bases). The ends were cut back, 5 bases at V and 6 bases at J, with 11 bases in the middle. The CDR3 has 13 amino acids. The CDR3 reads CASSQGGGQPQHF. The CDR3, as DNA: TGTGCCAGCAGTCAGGGCGGGGGTCAGCCCCAGCATTTT.

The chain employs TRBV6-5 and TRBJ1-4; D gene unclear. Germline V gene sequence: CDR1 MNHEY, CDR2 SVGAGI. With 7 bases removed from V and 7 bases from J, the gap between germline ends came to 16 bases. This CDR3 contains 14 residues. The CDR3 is CASKDPGLSEKLFF. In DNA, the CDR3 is TGTGCCAGCAAGGATCCGGGTTTGAGTGAAAAACTGTTTTTT.

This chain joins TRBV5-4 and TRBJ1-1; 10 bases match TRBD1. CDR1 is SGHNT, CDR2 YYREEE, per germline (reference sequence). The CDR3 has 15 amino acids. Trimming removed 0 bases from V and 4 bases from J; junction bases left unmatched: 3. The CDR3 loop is CASSLDRTGGTEAFF. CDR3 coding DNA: TGTGCCAGCAGCTTGGACAGGACAGGGGGCACTGAAGCTTTCTTT. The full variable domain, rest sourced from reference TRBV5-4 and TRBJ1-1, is ETGVTQSPTHLIKTRGQQVTLRCSSQSGHNTVSWYQQALGQGPQFIFQYYREEENGRGNFPPRFSGLQFPNYSSELNVNALELDDSALYLCASSLDRTGGTEAFFGQGTRLTVV.

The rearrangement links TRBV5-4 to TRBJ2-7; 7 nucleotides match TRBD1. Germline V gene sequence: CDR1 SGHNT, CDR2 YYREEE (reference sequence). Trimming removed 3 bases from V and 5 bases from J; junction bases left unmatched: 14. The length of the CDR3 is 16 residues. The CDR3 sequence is CASSSRKGAIVHEQYV. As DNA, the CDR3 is TGTGCCAGCAGCTCTAGGAAGGGGGCCATCGTACACGAGCAGTACGTC.

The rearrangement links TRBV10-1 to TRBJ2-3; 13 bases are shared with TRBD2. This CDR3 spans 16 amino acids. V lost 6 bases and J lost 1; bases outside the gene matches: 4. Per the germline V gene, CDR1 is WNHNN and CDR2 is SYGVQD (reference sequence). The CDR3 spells CASSRGLAGRTDTQYF. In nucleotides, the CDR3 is TGCGCCAGCAGCAGGGGACTAGCGGGACGCACAGATACGCAGTATTTT.

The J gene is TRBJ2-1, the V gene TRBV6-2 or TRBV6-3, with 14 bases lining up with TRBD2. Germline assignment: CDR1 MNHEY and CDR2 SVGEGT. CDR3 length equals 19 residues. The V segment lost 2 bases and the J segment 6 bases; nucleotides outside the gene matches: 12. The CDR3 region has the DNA TGTGCCAGCAGTTACCCCCCCGTAGGACTAGCGGGGGGTGGCAATGAGCAGTTCTTC. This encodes CASSYPPVGLAGGGNEQFF.

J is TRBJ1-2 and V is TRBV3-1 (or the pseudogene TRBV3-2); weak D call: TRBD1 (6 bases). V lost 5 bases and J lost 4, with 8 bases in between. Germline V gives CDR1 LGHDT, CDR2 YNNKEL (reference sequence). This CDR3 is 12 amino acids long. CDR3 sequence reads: CASSTGTYGYTF. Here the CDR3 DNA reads TGTGCCAGCAGCACAGGGACCTATGGCTACACCTTC.

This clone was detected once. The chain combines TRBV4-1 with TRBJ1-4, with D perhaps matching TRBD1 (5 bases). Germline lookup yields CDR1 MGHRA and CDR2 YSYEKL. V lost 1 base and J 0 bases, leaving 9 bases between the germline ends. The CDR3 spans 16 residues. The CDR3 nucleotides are TGCGCCAGCAGCCAAGTTGGGGGGGCAACTAATGAAAAACTGTTTTTT. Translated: CASSQVGGATNEKLFF.

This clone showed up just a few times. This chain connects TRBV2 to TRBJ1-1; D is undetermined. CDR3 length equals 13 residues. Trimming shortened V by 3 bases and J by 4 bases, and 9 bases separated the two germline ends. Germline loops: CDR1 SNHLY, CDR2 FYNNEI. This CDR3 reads CASSDDKATEAFF. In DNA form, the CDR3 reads TGTGCCAGCAGTGACGACAAAGCCACTGAAGCTTTCTTT.